Listed here is a single T cell receptor beta chain. This clone may be a read error of a much larger clone one base away. The CDR3 consists of 13 residues. CDR1 is MNHEY and CDR2 is SMNVEV in the germline V gene (reference sequence). V gave up 3 bases and J gave up 2 bases, with 8 bases separating them. The CD8+CD4-CCR7+CD45RA+ phenotype defined the sorted naive CD8 T cells. These data are taken from a study of molecular identifiers for immune sequencing clone quantification. Study summary: Naive CD8 RNA (around 20,000 or 100,000 cells) was divided into five aliquots, with four sequenced.

Preparation of the bulk TCR libraries relied on previously described methods and listed TCR primers. Via MiXCR, TCRdb re-called the PCR reads, giving one row per CDR3 protein. The sample records some 66,000 distinct CDR3 sequences, under 20% being singletons. This sequence joins TRBV27 and TRBJ2-7; D remains ambiguous. The sequence was obtained from a human donor in good health. Some libraries in this study had Jurkat cell RNA spiked in. The sequencing sample was made of naive CD8+ T cells from blood, with Jurkat cell RNA spiked in. As to subset: FACS-sorted CD8+CD4-CCR7+CD45RA+ naive T cells. CDR3 DNA: TGTGCCAGCAGTTTTAAGGGAACCTACGAGCAGTACTTC. It translates to CASSFKGTYEQYF.